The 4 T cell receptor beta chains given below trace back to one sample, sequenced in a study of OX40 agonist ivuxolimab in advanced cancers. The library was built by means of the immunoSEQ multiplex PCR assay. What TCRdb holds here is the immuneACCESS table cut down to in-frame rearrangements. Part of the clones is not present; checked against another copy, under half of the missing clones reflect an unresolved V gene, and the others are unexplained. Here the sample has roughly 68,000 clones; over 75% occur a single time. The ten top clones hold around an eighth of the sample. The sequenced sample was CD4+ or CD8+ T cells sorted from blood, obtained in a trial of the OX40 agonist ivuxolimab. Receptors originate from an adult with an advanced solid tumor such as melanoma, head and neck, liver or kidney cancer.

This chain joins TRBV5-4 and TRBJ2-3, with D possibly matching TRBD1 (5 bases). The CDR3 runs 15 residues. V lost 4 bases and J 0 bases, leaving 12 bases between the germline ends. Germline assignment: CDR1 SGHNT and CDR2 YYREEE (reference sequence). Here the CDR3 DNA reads TGTGCCAGCAGCCAGACCAGGGCTAGCACAGATACGCAGTATTTT. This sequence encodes CASSQTRASTDTQYF.

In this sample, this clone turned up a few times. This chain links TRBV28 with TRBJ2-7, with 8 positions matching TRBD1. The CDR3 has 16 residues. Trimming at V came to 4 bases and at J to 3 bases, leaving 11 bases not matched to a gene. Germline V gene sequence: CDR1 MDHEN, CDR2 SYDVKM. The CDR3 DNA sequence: TGTGCCAGCAGTTCCCGATGGGGACAGGAGTACTACGAGCAGTACTTC. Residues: CASSSRWGQEYYEQYF.

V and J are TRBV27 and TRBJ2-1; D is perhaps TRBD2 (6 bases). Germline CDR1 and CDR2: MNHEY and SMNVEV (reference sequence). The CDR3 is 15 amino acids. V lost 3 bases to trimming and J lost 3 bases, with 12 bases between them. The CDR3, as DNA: TGTGCCAGCAGTTTTCCCGGGAGACTCTACAATGAGCAGTTCTTC. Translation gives CASSFPGRLYNEQFF.

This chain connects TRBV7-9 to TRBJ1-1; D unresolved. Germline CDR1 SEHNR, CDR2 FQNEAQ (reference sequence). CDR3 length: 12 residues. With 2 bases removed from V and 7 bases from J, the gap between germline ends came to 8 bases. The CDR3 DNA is TGTGCCAGCAGCTTATGGGGAGGTGAAGCTTTCTTT. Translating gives CASSLWGGEAFF.